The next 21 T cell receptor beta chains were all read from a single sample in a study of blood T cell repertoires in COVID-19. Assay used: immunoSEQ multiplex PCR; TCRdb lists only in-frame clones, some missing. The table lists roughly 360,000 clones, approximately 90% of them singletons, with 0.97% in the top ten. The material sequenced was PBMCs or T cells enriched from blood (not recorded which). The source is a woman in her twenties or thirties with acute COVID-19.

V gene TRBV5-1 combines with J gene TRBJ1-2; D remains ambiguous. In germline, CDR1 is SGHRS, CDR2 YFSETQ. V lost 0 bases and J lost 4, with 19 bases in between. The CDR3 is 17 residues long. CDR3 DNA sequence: TGCGCCAGCAGCTTGGCCGGGGAGTCGGCGGCCCCCTATGGCTACACCTTC. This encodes CASSLAGESAAPYGYTF.

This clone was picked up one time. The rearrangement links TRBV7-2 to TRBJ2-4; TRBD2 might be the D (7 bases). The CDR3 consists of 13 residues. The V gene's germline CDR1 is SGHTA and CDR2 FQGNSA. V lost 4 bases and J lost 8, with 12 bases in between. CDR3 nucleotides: TGTGCCAGCAGCTGGGGGGGGGCGGACATTCAGTACTTC. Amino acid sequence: CASSWGGADIQYF.

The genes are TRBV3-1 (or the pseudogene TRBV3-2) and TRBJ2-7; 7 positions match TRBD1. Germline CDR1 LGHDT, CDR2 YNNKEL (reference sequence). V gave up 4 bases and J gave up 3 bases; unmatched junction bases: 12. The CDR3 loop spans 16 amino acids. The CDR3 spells CASSRTPGQTLYEQYF. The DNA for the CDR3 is TGTGCCAGCAGCCGGACACCGGGACAGACCCTCTACGAGCAGTACTTC.

CDR3 sequence reads: CASSIGGTNEKLFF. The CDR3 DNA follows: TGTGCCAGTAGTATCGGGGGAACTAATGAAAAACTGTTTTTT. The chain links TRBV19 to TRBJ1-4; D possibly corresponds to TRBD1 (5 bases). The V gene lost 3 bases and the J gene lost 1 base, with 6 bases spanning the gap. The CDR3 extends over 14 amino acids. Germline CDR1 LNHDA, CDR2 SQIVND (reference sequence).

The CDR3 DNA reads TGTGCCAGTCGGCGCCTCGGGGGACCGGGGCCCCAGCATTTT. It specifies CASRRLGGPGPQHF. The chain is built from TRBV6-5 and TRBJ1-5; weak D call: TRBD1 (5 bases). This CDR3 is 14 amino acids long. Germline CDR1 reads MNHEY; CDR2 reads SVGAGI. The V end lost 9 bases, the J end lost 9 bases, and 21 bases lay between the germline ends.

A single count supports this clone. Here the CDR3 reads CASSPVGGVTEAFF. The CDR3 coding sequence is TGTGCCAGCAGCCCCGTCGGGGGGGTCACTGAAGCTTTCTTT. The chain combines TRBV7-3 with TRBJ1-1; possible D gene TRBD1, 5 bases. Germline V gives CDR1 SGHTA, CDR2 FQGTGA. V lost 5 bases to trimming and J lost 4 bases, with 14 bases between them. The CDR3 loop spans 14 amino acids.

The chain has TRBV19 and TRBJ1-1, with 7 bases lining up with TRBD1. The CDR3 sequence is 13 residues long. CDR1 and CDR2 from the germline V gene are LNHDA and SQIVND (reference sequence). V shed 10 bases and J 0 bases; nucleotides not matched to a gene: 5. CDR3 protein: CATRDSMNTEAFF. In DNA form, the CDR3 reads TGTGCCACCCGGGACAGCATGAACACTGAAGCTTTCTTT. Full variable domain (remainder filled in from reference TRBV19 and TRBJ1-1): DGGITQSPKYLFRKEGQNVTLSCEQNLNHDAMYWYRQDPGQGLRLIYYSQIVNDFQKGDIAEGYSVSREKKESFPLTVTSAQKNPTAFYLCATRDSMNTEAFFGQGTRLTVV.

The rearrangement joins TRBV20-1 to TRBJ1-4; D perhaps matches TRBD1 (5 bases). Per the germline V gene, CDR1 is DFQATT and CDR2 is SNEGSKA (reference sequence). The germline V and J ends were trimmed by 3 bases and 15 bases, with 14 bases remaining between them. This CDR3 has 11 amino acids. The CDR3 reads CSARGDLRMFF. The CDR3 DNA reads TGCAGTGCTAGGGGGGACTTGAGGATGTTTTTT.

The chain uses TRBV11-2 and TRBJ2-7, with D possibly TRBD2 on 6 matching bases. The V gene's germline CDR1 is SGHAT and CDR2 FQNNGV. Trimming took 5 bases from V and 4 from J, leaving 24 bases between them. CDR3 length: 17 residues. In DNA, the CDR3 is TGTGCCAGCAGCAAACGGACCCGGAACGGGGAGGTGTACGAGCAGTACTTC. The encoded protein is CASSKRTRNGEVYEQYF. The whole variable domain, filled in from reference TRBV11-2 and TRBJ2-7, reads EAGVAQSPRYKIIEKRQSVAFWCNPISGHATLYWYQQILGQGPKLLIQFQNNGVVDDSQLPKDRFSAERLKGVDSTLKIQPAKLEDSAVYLCASSKRTRNGEVYEQYFGPGTRLTVT.

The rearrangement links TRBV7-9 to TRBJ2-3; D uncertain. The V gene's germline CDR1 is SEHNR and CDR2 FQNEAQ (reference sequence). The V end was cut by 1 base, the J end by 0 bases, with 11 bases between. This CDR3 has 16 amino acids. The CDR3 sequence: CASSLGHDSSTDTQYF. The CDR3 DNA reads TGTGCCAGCAGCTTAGGCCACGACTCTAGCACAGATACGCAGTATTTT.

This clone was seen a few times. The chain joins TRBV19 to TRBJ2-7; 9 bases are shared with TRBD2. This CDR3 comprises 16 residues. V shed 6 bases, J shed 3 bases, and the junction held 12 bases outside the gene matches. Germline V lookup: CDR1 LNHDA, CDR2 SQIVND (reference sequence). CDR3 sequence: CASSRGRAPLVYEQYF. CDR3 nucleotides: TGTGCCAGTAGCCGCGGGAGGGCCCCACTTGTCTACGAGCAGTACTTC.

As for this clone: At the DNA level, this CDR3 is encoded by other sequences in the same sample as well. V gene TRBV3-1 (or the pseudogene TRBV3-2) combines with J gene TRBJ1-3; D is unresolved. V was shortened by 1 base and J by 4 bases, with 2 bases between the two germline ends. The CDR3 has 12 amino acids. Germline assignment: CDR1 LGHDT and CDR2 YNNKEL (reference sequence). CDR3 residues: CASSQAGNTIYF. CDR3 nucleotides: TGTGCCAGCAGCCAAGCGGGAAACACCATATATTTT.

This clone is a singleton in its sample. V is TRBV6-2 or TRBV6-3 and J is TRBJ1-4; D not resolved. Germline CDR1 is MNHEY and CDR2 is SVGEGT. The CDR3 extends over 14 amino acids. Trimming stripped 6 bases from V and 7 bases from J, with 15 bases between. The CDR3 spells CASSNVIWSEKLFF. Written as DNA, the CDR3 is TGTGCCAGCAGCAACGTAATATGGAGTGAAAAACTGTTTTTT.

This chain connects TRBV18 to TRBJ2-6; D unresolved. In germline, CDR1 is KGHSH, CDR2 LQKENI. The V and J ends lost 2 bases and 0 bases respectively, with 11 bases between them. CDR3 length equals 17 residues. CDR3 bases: TGTGCCAGCTCACCATTGGCCGCAAGCTCTGGGGCCAACGTCCTGACTTTC. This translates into CASSPLAASSGANVLTF.

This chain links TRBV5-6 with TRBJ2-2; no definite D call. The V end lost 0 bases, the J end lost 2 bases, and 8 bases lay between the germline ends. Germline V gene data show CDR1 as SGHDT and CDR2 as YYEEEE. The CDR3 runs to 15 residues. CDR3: CASSLVPGNTGELFF. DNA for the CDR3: TGTGCCAGCAGCTTGGTTCCAGGTAACACCGGGGAGCTGTTTTTT.

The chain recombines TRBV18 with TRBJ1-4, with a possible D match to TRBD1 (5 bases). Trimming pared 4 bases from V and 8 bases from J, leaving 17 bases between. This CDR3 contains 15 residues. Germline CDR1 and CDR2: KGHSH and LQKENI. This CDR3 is CASSRRSKQEEKLFF. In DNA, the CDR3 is TGTGCCAGCTCACGGCGGTCTAAACAGGAAGAAAAACTGTTTTTT.

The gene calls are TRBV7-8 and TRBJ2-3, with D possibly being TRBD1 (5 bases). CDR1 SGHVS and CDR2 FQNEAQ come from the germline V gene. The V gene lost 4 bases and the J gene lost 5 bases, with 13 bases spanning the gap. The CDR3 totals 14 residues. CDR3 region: CASSYPQGKDTQYF. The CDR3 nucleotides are TGTGCCAGCAGCTACCCTCAGGGAAAAGATACGCAGTATTTT.

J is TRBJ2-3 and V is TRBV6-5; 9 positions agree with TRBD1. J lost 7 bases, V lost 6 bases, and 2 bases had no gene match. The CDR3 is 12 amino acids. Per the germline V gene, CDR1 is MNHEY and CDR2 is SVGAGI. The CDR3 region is CASRTGGHTQYF. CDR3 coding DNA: TGTGCCAGCAGGACAGGGGGTCATACGCAGTATTTT.

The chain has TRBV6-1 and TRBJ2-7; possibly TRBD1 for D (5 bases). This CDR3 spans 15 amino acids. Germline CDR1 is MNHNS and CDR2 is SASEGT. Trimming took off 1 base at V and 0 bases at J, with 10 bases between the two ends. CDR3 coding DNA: TGTGCCAGCAGTGAAGGGTGGGGCCGCTCCTACGAGCAGTACTTC. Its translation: CASSEGWGRSYEQYF.

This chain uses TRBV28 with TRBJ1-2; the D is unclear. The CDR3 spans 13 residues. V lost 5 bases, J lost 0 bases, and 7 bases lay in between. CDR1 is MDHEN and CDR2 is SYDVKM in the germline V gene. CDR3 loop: CASSTAANYGYTF. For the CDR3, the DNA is TGTGCCAGCAGTACAGCTGCTAACTATGGCTACACCTTC.

CDR3: CAISEENRGSEAFF. Here the CDR3 DNA reads TGTGCCATCAGTGAGGAAAACAGGGGCAGTGAAGCTTTCTTT. The chain recombines TRBV10-3 with TRBJ1-1; the match to TRBD1 covers 7 bases. CDR1 ENHRY and CDR2 SYGVKD come from the germline V gene. Unmatched junction bases numbered 7, after V lost 2 bases and J lost 7 bases. The CDR3 covers 14 residues.